Listed below are T cell receptor beta chains from one sample, sequenced in a study of blood T cell repertoires in COVID-19. This table comes from immunoSEQ multiplex PCR, and its TCRdb copy is limited to in-frame clones, with some not included. The sample holds about 260,000 clones; about nine tenths are singletons and the top ten take about 2.5%. Sequencing input: peripheral blood. All receptors derive from a person aged 18-35 years with COVID-19, enrolled during active disease. Each CDR3 is given with its conserved first and last residue. The D gene is left open where the match is weak. Rows give clone size only sometimes, using once, few, many, or a class for an expanded clone.

D: .; J: TRBJ2-1; size: .; V: TRBV9; CDR3: CASSVGAGYNEQFF; DNA: TGTGCCAGCAGCGTAGGGGCAGGGTACAATGAGCAGTTCTTC
D: .; J: TRBJ1-1; size: .; V: TRBV12-3/TRBV12-4; CDR3: CASSYPMNTEAFF; DNA: TGTGCCAGCAGCTATCCTATGAACACTGAAGCTTTCTTT
D: .; J: TRBJ2-7; size: .; V: TRBV28; CDR3: CASSKIPSSYEQYF; DNA: TGTGCCAGCAGTAAAATACCGAGCTCCTACGAGCAGTACTTC
D: TRBD2; J: TRBJ2-1; size: .; V: TRBV24-1; CDR3: CATRAGGEREQFF; DNA: TGTGCCACTCGAGCGGGAGGGGAACGTGAGCAGTTCTTC
D: .; J: TRBJ2-5; size: .; V: TRBV19; CDR3: CASSSPTGLAIETQYF; DNA: TGTGCCAGTAGTTCCCCGACAGGGCTAGCGATCGAGACCCAGTACTTC
D: TRBD1; J: TRBJ1-1; size: .; V: TRBV27; CDR3: CASIITGGANTEAFF; DNA: TGTGCCAGCATCATTACAGGGGGCGCGAACACTGAAGCTTTCTTT
D: .; J: TRBJ2-3; size: .; V: TRBV19; CDR3: CASSRDKLSSTDTQYF; DNA: TGTGCCAGTAGTAGGGACAAACTTTCTAGCACAGATACGCAGTATTTT
D: .; J: TRBJ1-2; size: few; V: TRBV28; CDR3: CASSPGIYGYTF; DNA: TGTGCCAGCAGCCCGGGTATCTATGGCTACACCTTC
D: TRBD1; J: TRBJ2-7; size: .; V: TRBV5-1; CDR3: CASSLSGQGISYEQYF; DNA: TGCGCCAGCAGCTTGAGCGGACAGGGAATCTCCTACGAGCAGTACTTC
D: TRBD2; J: TRBJ2-3; size: once; V: TRBV11-3; CDR3: CASSLDLWLAGGPIDTQYF; DNA: TGTGCCAGCAGCTTAGATCTGTGGCTAGCGGGAGGGCCGATAGATACGCAGTATTTT
D: .; J: TRBJ2-2; size: .; V: TRBV11-2; CDR3: CASSLALGSFAGELFF; DNA: TGTGCCAGCAGCTTAGCTCTAGGCTCATTCGCCGGGGAGCTGTTTTTT
D: .; J: TRBJ1-5; size: .; V: TRBV28; CDR3: CASSFPLSGEHQPQHF; DNA: TGTGCCAGCAGTTTCCCCCTTTCGGGGGAACATCAGCCCCAGCATTTT
D: .; J: TRBJ1-5; size: .; V: TRBV15; CDR3: CATSRDTGSERPQHF; DNA: TGTGCCACCAGCAGAGACACCGGGTCGGAAAGGCCCCAGCATTTT
D: .; J: TRBJ1-2; size: .; V: TRBV24-1; CDR3: CATSHKDGYTF; DNA: TGTGCCACCAGTCACAAAGATGGCTACACCTTC
D: TRBD2; J: TRBJ2-1; size: .; V: TRBV7-2; CDR3: CASSLGPASGIGNEQFF; DNA: TGTGCCAGCAGCTTAGGTCCAGCTAGCGGGATCGGGAATGAGCAGTTCTTC
D: TRBD1; J: TRBJ2-7; size: .; V: TRBV14; CDR3: CASSQGRDRSGPYEQYF; DNA: TGTGCCAGCAGCCAAGGCCGGGACAGGTCAGGGCCCTACGAGCAGTACTTC
D: .; J: TRBJ2-3; size: .; V: TRBV2; CDR3: CASSAELPSTDTQYF; DNA: TGTGCCAGCAGCGCCGAACTTCCTAGCACAGATACGCAGTATTTT
D: .; J: TRBJ1-1; size: .; V: TRBV25-1; CDR3: CASRLVPRGEAFF; DNA: TGTGCCAGCAGATTGGTCCCTAGGGGGGAAGCTTTCTTT
D: .; J: TRBJ1-1; size: .; V: TRBV5-1; CDR3: CASSRYPGTEAFF; DNA: TGCGCCAGCAGCAGATACCCGGGCACTGAAGCTTTCTTT
D: .; J: TRBJ1-3; size: .; V: TRBV4-1; CDR3: CASSVQGTRLDATIYF; DNA: TGCGCCAGCAGCGTACAAGGGACACGCCTTGATGCTACCATATATTTT
D: .; J: TRBJ2-3; size: .; V: TRBV19; CDR3: CASSISDYMTDTQYF; DNA: TGTGCCAGTAGTATCTCTGATTATATGACTGATACGCAGTATTTT
D: .; J: TRBJ1-1; size: .; V: TRBV16; CDR3: CASSQSRVKAFF; DNA: TGTGCCAGCAGCCAATCCAGGGTAAAAGCTTTCTTT
D: TRBD1; J: TRBJ1-4; size: .; V: TRBV5-5; CDR3: CASSRTMGQDWEKLFF; DNA: TGTGCCAGCAGCCGTACGATGGGACAGGACTGGGAAAAACTGTTTTTT
D: .; J: TRBJ1-2; size: .; V: TRBV7-5; CDR3: CARSFHRQDYGYTF; DNA: TGTGCCAGAAGCTTCCATCGCCAGGACTATGGCTACACCTTC
D: TRBD1; J: TRBJ1-4; size: .; V: TRBV19; CDR3: CASSIRGQEKLFF; DNA: TGTGCCAGTAGTATCAGGGGGCAGGAAAAACTGTTTTTT
D: .; J: TRBJ1-6; size: .; V: TRBV9; CDR3: CASSVDPRSSYNSPLHF; DNA: TGTGCCAGCAGCGTCGATCCAAGGAGCTCCTATAATTCACCCCTCCACTTT
D: TRBD2; J: TRBJ2-3; size: .; V: TRBV5-6; CDR3: CASSPRGGYTDTQYF; DNA: TGTGCCAGCAGTCCCCGGGGGGGCTACACAGATACGCAGTATTTT
D: .; J: TRBJ1-2; size: .; V: TRBV27; CDR3: CASSSTAITNYGYTF; DNA: TGTGCCAGCAGTTCTACCGCCATTACTAACTATGGCTACACCTTC
D: TRBD1; J: TRBJ2-1; size: .; V: TRBV5-8; CDR3: CASSSGPGQGFNEQFF; DNA: TGTGCCAGCAGCTCGGGTCCGGGACAGGGTTTCAATGAGCAGTTCTTC
D: .; J: TRBJ1-4; size: .; V: TRBV5-8; CDR3: CASSLDGEKLFF; DNA: TGTGCCAGCAGCTTGGACGGTGAAAAACTGTTTTTT
D: .; J: TRBJ1-5; size: .; V: TRBV28; CDR3: CASSLWGDQPQHF; DNA: TGTGCCAGCAGTTTGTGGGGGGATCAGCCCCAGCATTTT
D: .; J: TRBJ2-3; size: .; V: TRBV5-1; CDR3: CASSLFQGLPDTQYF; DNA: TGCGCCAGCAGCTTGTTCCAGGGGCTCCCAGATACGCAGTATTTT
D: TRBD2; J: TRBJ2-1; size: .; V: TRBV9; CDR3: CASSVAFGRGDSYNEQFF; DNA: TGTGCCAGCAGCGTAGCATTCGGGAGGGGCGACTCCTACAATGAGCAGTTCTTC
D: .; J: TRBJ1-2; size: .; V: TRBV29-1; CDR3: CSVEQRQLF; DNA: TGCAGCGTTGAGCAGAGGCAGCTCTTC
D: TRBD1; J: TRBJ2-7; size: .; V: TRBV6-5; CDR3: CATLGQGTEQYF; DNA: TGTGCCACCCTAGGACAGGGTACCGAGCAGTACTTC
D: .; J: TRBJ1-6; size: .; V: TRBV3-1/TRBV3-2; CDR3: CASSQVGFSSPLHF; DNA: TGTGCCAGCAGCCAAGTCGGGTTCAGCTCACCCCTCCACTTT
D: TRBD2; J: TRBJ2-7; size: .; V: TRBV2; CDR3: CARQRTSGGYEQYF; DNA: TGTGCCAGACAGCGGACTAGTGGAGGGTACGAGCAGTACTTC
D: .; J: TRBJ2-1; size: .; V: TRBV24-1; CDR3: CATSDLEASSYNEQFF; DNA: TGTGCCACCAGTGATCTTGAGGCCAGCTCCTACAATGAGCAGTTCTTC
D: TRBD2; J: TRBJ2-7; size: .; V: TRBV4-1; CDR3: CASAPREGSYEQYF; DNA: TGCGCCAGCGCCCCCCGGGAGGGCAGCTACGAGCAGTACTTC
D: TRBD2; J: TRBJ2-1; size: .; V: TRBV3-1/TRBV3-2; CDR3: CASSQVAGVVNEQFF; DNA: TGTGCCAGCAGCCAAGTGGCGGGAGTGGTCAATGAGCAGTTCTTC
D: .; J: TRBJ2-7; size: .; V: TRBV19; CDR3: CASSIRTGPAYEQYF; DNA: TGTGCCAGTAGTATACGTACAGGCCCGGCCTACGAGCAGTACTTC
D: .; J: TRBJ2-6; size: .; V: TRBV6-2/TRBV6-3; CDR3: CASSLTAAGANVLTF; DNA: TGTGCCAGCAGTTTGACTGCCGCTGGGGCCAACGTCCTGACTTTC
D: TRBD1; J: TRBJ1-1; size: .; V: TRBV5-4; CDR3: CASSPGGGQGKGEAFF; DNA: TGTGCCAGCAGCCCGGGCGGGGGACAGGGGAAGGGGGAAGCTTTCTTT
D: .; J: TRBJ2-7; size: .; V: TRBV6-5; CDR3: CASSYAGSSYEQYF; DNA: TGTGCCAGCAGTTACGCGGGGAGCTCCTACGAGCAGTACTTC
D: TRBD1; J: TRBJ2-3; size: .; V: TRBV24-1; CDR3: CATSEAGGGLWYF; DNA: TGTGCCACCTCTGAGGCAGGGGGCGGCCTTTGGTATTTT
D: TRBD2; J: TRBJ2-7; size: .; V: TRBV3-1/TRBV3-2; CDR3: CASSQELAGAGSYEQYF; DNA: TGTGCCAGCAGCCAAGAACTAGCGGGAGCTGGCTCCTACGAGCAGTACTTC
D: .; J: TRBJ2-7; size: .; V: TRBV21-1; CDR3: CASSKASGRGYEQYF; DNA: TGTGCCAGCAGCAAGGCTAGCGGGAGGGGCTACGAGCAGTACTTC